The text below deals with one TCR beta chain. Its recognized antigen is unknown. No per-base quality is available; no much larger clone lies one base away. These data come from a study of response to subunit inactivated influenza vaccine (dated by TCRdb to 2016 to 2019). For the study in its entirety: Deep quantitative profiling of the T cell receptor repertoire was used in the study to follow responses to a trivalent subunit inactivated influenza vaccine.

V loses 3 bases, J loses 3 bases, and the germline ends lie 16 bases apart. CDR1 and CDR2, per the germline V gene, are SGHRS and YFSETQ. From the cysteine through the phenylalanine, the CDR3 covers 15 amino acids. The sequence is cut down to CDR3 DNA, 45 bases in frame from base 1. Overall study outcomes, separate from this receptor: The authors proposed that each seasonal influenza vaccination may bring in only a limited number of new T cells.

Library prep was done by RT-PCR. For sequencing, an Illumina HiSeq 2500 was employed. TCRdb's own reprocessing of the public reads used fastp at Q25 and MiXCR and kept productive beta chains. Each CDR3 protein appears once, grouped with its most common genes and DNA. The sample table contains roughly 550,000 distinct CDR3 sequences; only one count was recorded for approximately 20% of them. The top ten clones comprise about 2.8% of the sample. This same sample was also part of a study on T cells expressing NK-cell markers. That second publication adds: TCR beta cDNA libraries were prepared using 5'RACE template switching, which introduced a universal primer site and unique molecular identifiers. Roughly 8 donors provided sorted CD3+CD56+NKG2C+, CD3+CD56+NKG2C- and CD3+CD56-NKG2C+ T-cell subsets, whose TCR beta-chain repertoires were profiled. Seven of the eight sequenced donors were HCMV-seropositive and one was HCMV-seronegative. To restrict sorting to alphabetaTCR-expressing T cells, an anti-gammadeltaTCR antibody was added in several experiments. For several donors, the dominant CD3+CD56+NKG2C+ clonotypes were among the top 10 CD8+ clonotypes and accounted for about 1.0-8% of CD8+ T cells. Those dominant clonotypes were again the most abundant among CD3+CD56-NKG2C+ cells in a handful of donors, at about 25-60.1%. It remained unclear whether the expanded NKG2C-expressing T cell clones were specific for HCMV antigens. All eight donors whose samples were sequenced were randomly selected healthy volunteers, three of them men and five women. HCMV serostatus was determined by detecting HCMV-specific IgG in serum with a commercial ELISA kit. Peripheral blood mononuclear cells were isolated from blood by Ficoll density gradient centrifugation. CD4+ and CD8+ T cells were isolated from PBMC by magnetic immunoseparation with Miltenyi isolation kits. cDNA synthesis was primed from the TCR beta constant segment and was followed by two successive PCR amplification steps. The libraries were sequenced on Illumina HiSeq 2000/2500, MiSeq or NextSeq, producing 2 x 150 bp reads. MIGEC handled demultiplexing of the reads and grouping by UMI, while MiTCR was used to assemble and quantify clonotypes. To remove erroneous sequences, TCR cDNA sequences were retained only when supported by two or more reads. The tcR package was used for downstream repertoire analysis, with clonotypes matched between fractions based on CDR3 nucleotide sequence plus V segment. VDJmatch was used to annotate antigen specificity against VDJdb, with one amino acid substitution in CDR3 allowed.

This clonotype was obtained from a man in his fifties or sixties who received an inactivated influenza vaccine. Donor details come from another sample of the same person, matched by shared clones. This specimen consisted of CD4+ T cells sorted from PBMCs, obtained 12 days after vaccination. The chain employs TRBV5-1 and TRBJ2-7; the D gene is perhaps TRBD1 or TRBD2, each of them matching over 5 bases. The nucleotides are TGCGCCAGCAGCTCCACGCCGGGACGGAACTACGAGCAGTACTTC. Its protein is CASSSTPGRNYEQYF.